This T cell receptor (beta chain) was profiled in a study of blood T cell repertoires in COVID-19. Study-wide background: Donors in the United States, Italy and Spain gave samples during acute or convalescent COVID-19. In each case, the material was cDNA or gDNA derived from T cells, B-cell-depleted T cells, or PBMCs.

Original analysis: Amplification of reference gene primers was used by the study to estimate nucleated cell counts. The repertoire was sequenced with immunoSEQ multiplex PCR; TCRdb's copy has only in-frame clones and lacks some. V, J and clone size are those of that table, while D and trimming were read from the DNA. The data show 7,000 or so clones, approximately 90% seen once. Germline V CDR1 and CDR2: KGHSH, LQKENI. V was pared by 3 bases and J by 5 bases, with 2 bases of the junction left unmatched. The CDR3 is 14 residues long. This receptor was obtained from a man aged 65 to 79 with active COVID-19. The V gene is TRBV18, the J gene TRBJ2-1, with 9 positions matching TRBD2. Material: peripheral blood. The CDR3 region has the DNA TGTGCCAGCTCACCGGTAGCGGGGGACAATGAGCAGTTCTTC. This translates into CASSPVAGDNEQFF.